The next 19 T cell receptor beta chains were all read from a single sample in a study of shared clonotypes between healthy human individuals. TCRdb's table, derived via immunoSEQ multiplex PCR, lists solely in-frame clones and lacks some. The sample carries hundreds of thousands of clones, 74% recorded once. The specimen sequenced was memory CD4+ T cells sorted from blood. Specified subset: CD45RA-negative fraction. Receptors were obtained from a woman younger than 45 in good health.

This clone was counted a few times. One junction end does not reproduce the germline sequence, and a read error may be involved. In DNA, the CDR3 is TGTGCCAGCAGGGAAGGACGGCTAGGGGCTGAAGCTTTCTTT. Its translation: CASREGRLGAEAFF. The chain carries TRBV6-1 and TRBJ1-1, with D perhaps matching TRBD1 (5 bases). CDR1 is MNHNS and CDR2 is SASEGT in the germline V gene. This CDR3 is built from 14 residues.

The chain combines TRBV11-2 with TRBJ1-2, with TRBD1 as a possible D gene (5 bases). CDR1 SGHAT and CDR2 FQNNGV come from the germline V gene. The germline V and J ends were trimmed by 10 bases and 0 bases, with 18 bases remaining between them. There are 15 residues in the CDR3. CDR3 in amino acids: CATRDLDIANYGYTF. CDR3 in DNA: TGTGCCACTCGGGACTTGGACATTGCTAACTATGGCTACACCTTC. Using reference TRBV11-2 and TRBJ1-2 for the parts outside the CDR3, the full variable domain is EAGVAQSPRYKIIEKRQSVAFWCNPISGHATLYWYQQILGQGPKLLIQFQNNGVVDDSQLPKDRFSAERLKGVDSTLKIQPAKLEDSAVYLCATRDLDIANYGYTFGSGTRLTVV.

This clone was seen a few times. This chain joins TRBV6-1 and TRBJ2-5; 9 nucleotides line up with TRBD2. V was clipped by 10 bases and J by 4 bases; unmatched bases: 13. Germline lookup yields CDR1 MNHNS and CDR2 SASEGT. This CDR3 has 15 residues. CDR3 in DNA: TGTGCCACCCCGTTTGGCGCGGGAGGGGGAGAGACCCAGTACTTC. Translated: CATPFGAGGGETQYF.

The gene calls are TRBV5-4 and TRBJ2-7; TRBD2 matches 9 bases. This CDR3 is 16 amino acids long. After removal of 4 bases from V and 4 bases from J, the junction contained 12 bases not matched to a gene. Germline loops: CDR1 SGHNT, CDR2 YYREEE (reference sequence). The DNA of the CDR3 is TGTGCCAGCAGCGCTGGGGGGGTAGCGGGGGTGTACGAGCAGTACTTC. Amino acids: CASSAGGVAGVYEQYF.

The genes are TRBV7-2 and TRBJ1-2; no clear D gene. CDR3 size: 14 residues. Germline CDR1 SGHTA, CDR2 FQGNSA. Trimming removed 1 base from V and 1 base from J, with 7 bases in between. This CDR3 reads CASSLGRDNYGYTF. As DNA, the CDR3 is TGTGCCAGCAGCTTAGGACGGGATAACTATGGCTACACCTTC.

The J gene is TRBJ1-4, the V gene TRBV9; tentatively, D is TRBD1 (5 bases). V dropped 5 bases and J dropped 4 bases, with 15 bases sitting between them. The CDR3 runs 15 residues. Germline V gene sequence: CDR1 SGDLS, CDR2 YYNGEE. The CDR3 reads CASSTTGTDNEKLFF. CDR3 bases: TGTGCCAGCAGTACAACCGGGACGGATAATGAAAAACTGTTTTTT.

Only one count was recorded for this clone. The chain couples TRBV28 to TRBJ1-5; possibly TRBD1 for D (6 bases). Deletions cut 6 bases from V and 0 bases from J, with 21 bases between. The CDR3 contains 18 residues. CDR1 is MDHEN and CDR2 is SYDVKM in the germline V gene. The CDR3 coding sequence is TGTGCCAGCAGCCGGGACACCAGGATGGGGTATAGCAATCAGCCCCAGCATTTT. It is translated as CASSRDTRMGYSNQPQHF.

This chain joins TRBV5-8 and TRBJ1-5; no reliable D call. This CDR3 has 16 amino acids. CDR1 and CDR2 (germline): SGHTS, YDEGEE. With 4 bases removed from V and 3 bases from J, the gap between germline ends came to 17 bases. CDR3 nucleotides: TGTGCCAGCAGCCCTATAAACCCCGGGCTCAATCAGCCCCAGCATTTT. Its protein product is CASSPINPGLNQPQHF.

V usage is TRBV28 and J usage is TRBJ2-3; D is unresolved. V was trimmed by 4 bases and J by 1 base, leaving 9 bases between them. Germline CDR1 MDHEN, CDR2 SYDVKM. The CDR3 has 14 amino acids. The CDR3 region is CASSSNYRTDTQYF. The CDR3 DNA reads as TGTGCCAGCAGTTCTAACTACCGCACAGATACGCAGTATTTT.

Concerning this clone itself: A much larger clone differs from this one at a single base, so this may be a read error. Other DNA variants within this sample encode the same CDR3. The CDR3 DNA reads TGCGCCAGCAGCTTGGGCGGGAGTTCCTACAATGAGCAGTTCTTC. Translated: CASSLGGSSYNEQFF. This sequence joins TRBV5-1 and TRBJ2-1, with 7 nucleotides matching TRBD2. This CDR3 contains 15 residues. Per germline, CDR1 SGHRS and CDR2 YFSETQ. V shed 0 bases and J 1 base; nucleotides not matched to a gene: 1.

This chain connects TRBV10-3 to TRBJ2-2, with D unresolved. Germline V lookup: CDR1 ENHRY, CDR2 SYGVKD. The CDR3 spans 13 residues. V lost 2 bases, J lost 5 bases, and 6 bases lay in between. The chain's CDR3 is CAISEGITGELFF. The CDR3 DNA reads TGTGCCATCAGTGAGGGGATAACCGGGGAGCTGTTTTTT.

This rearrangement joins TRBV2 to TRBJ1-5; D is perhaps TRBD1 (5 bases). Trimming took 6 bases from V and 7 from J, leaving 16 bases between them. The CDR3 consists of 14 residues. CDR1 and CDR2 (germline): SNHLY, FYNNEI. The CDR3 region is CASRLVQGEQPQHF. The CDR3 coding sequence is TGTGCCAGCAGATTGGTCCAGGGCGAACAGCCCCAGCATTTT.

This clone was seen more than once but under ten times. The sample holds other DNA sequences that translate to the same CDR3. The gene calls are TRBV12-5 and TRBJ2-3; D is ambiguous. Trimming cost V 1 base and J 6 bases, with 2 bases left between them. Germline V gene sequence: CDR1 LGHNT, CDR2 FRNRAP. CDR3 size: 11 residues. Here the CDR3 reads CASGLGDTQYF. The CDR3 DNA reads TGTGCTAGTGGTTTGGGTGATACGCAGTATTTT.

The J gene is TRBJ1-2, the V gene TRBV2; D remains ambiguous. Germline assignment: CDR1 SNHLY and CDR2 FYNNEI. The V end was cut by 0 bases, the J end by 10 bases, with 15 bases between. The CDR3 is 14 residues long. DNA of the CDR3: TGTGCCAGCAGTGAAGCGTCTGGACTGAACGACTACACCTTC. It translates to CASSEASGLNDYTF. Full variable domain (missing parts from reference TRBV2 and TRBJ1-2): EPEVTQTPSHQVTQMGQEVILRCVPISNHLYFYWYRQILGQKVEFLVSFYNNEISEKSEIFDDQFSVERPDGSNFTLKIRSTKLEDSAMYFCASSEASGLNDYTFGSGTRLTVV.

This sequence joins TRBV28 and TRBJ1-1; 7 bases match TRBD1. Trimming removed 4 bases from V and 5 bases from J; junction bases left unmatched: 4. The CDR3 extends over 13 amino acids. The germline V gene encodes CDR1 MDHEN and CDR2 SYDVKM. The CDR3 DNA follows: TGTGCCAGCAGTTCCACAGGGGTTACTGAAGCTTTCTTT. The encoded protein is CASSSTGVTEAFF.

This clone was recorded a few times. The rearrangement uses TRBV5-6 and TRBJ2-3, with 9 nucleotides matching TRBD1. From germline, CDR1 is SGHDT and CDR2 YYEEEE. There are 16 residues in the CDR3. Losses at the gene ends were 3 bases for V and 2 bases for J; bases not matched to a gene: 7. The CDR3 protein is CASSWGTGIPTDTQYF. CDR3 nucleotide sequence: TGTGCCAGCAGCTGGGGGACAGGGATCCCCACAGATACGCAGTATTTT.

This clone was seen more than once but under ten times. V usage is TRBV6-1 and J usage is TRBJ2-1, with TRBD1 matching over 9 bases. Germline V gives CDR1 MNHNS, CDR2 SASEGT. The CDR3 is made up of 15 amino acids. The V gene end was trimmed by 6 bases and the J gene end by 6 bases; junction bases not matched to a gene: 9. The CDR3 sequence: CASRPSGTGPNEQFF. The CDR3 coding sequence is TGTGCCAGCAGGCCCTCCGGGACAGGGCCCAATGAGCAGTTCTTC.

J is TRBJ2-2 and V is TRBV5-1, with a tentative D call TRBD1 (5 bases). V shed 4 bases and J shed 5 bases, with 12 bases lying between them. Per the germline V gene, CDR1 is SGHRS and CDR2 is YFSETQ. This CDR3 contains 14 residues. CDR3: CASSPVGVTGELFF. The CDR3 DNA follows: TGCGCCAGCAGCCCGGTAGGGGTAACCGGGGAGCTGTTTTTT.

This clone was recorded many times. The V and J genes are TRBV7-2 and TRBJ2-7; 10 bases map to TRBD2. Germline CDR1 and CDR2: SGHTA and FQGNSA. Losses at the gene ends were 5 bases for V and 0 bases for J; bases not matched to a gene: 7. The CDR3 is 16 amino acids. The CDR3: CASSRTSGASSYEQYF. CDR3 nucleotides: TGTGCCAGCAGCAGAACTAGCGGGGCAAGCTCCTACGAGCAGTACTTC.